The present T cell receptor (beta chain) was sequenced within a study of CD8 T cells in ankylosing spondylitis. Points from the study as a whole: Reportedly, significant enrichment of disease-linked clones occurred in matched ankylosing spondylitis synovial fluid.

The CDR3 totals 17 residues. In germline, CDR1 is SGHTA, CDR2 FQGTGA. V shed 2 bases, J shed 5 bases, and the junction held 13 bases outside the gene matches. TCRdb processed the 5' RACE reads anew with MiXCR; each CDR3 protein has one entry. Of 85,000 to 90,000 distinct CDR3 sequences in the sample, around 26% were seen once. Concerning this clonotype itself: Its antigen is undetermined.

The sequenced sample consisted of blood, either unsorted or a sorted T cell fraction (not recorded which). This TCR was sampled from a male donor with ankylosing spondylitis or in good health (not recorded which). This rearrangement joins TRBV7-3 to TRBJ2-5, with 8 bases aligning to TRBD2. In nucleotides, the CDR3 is TGTGCCAGCAGCTTAGTTGGGCGCGCTAGCGGGTTCGAGACCCAGTACTTC. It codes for CASSLVGRASGFETQYF.